This TCR beta chain was retrieved from a study of blood T cell repertoires in COVID-19. Overall study context: Acute-phase and convalescent COVID-19 samples originated in the United States, Italy and Spain. PBMCs, B-cell-depleted T cells, or T cells were the source of the cDNA or gDNA that made up the material.

The authors' processing: Reference gene primer amplification gave nucleated cell count estimates. The table came from immunoSEQ multiplex PCR; TCRdb's copy has only in-frame clones and leaves some out. V and J calls and clone size come straight from that table; D and trimming were deduced from the DNA. This table has about 140,000 clones, 80% to 90% appearing once. V lost 5 bases to trimming and J lost 1 base, with 11 bases between them. The germline CDR1 and CDR2 sequences are MNHEY and SVGAGI. This CDR3 region has 14 residues. The rearrangement uses TRBV6-5 and TRBJ1-1; maybe TRBD1 (6 bases). The material sequenced was peripheral blood. This TCR came from a woman older than 75 with acute or convalescent COVID-19. This chain's CDR3 is CASSRDTRNTEAFF. The CDR3 DNA is TGTGCCAGCAGTCGGGACACGCGGAACACTGAAGCTTTCTTT.